These 24 T cell receptor beta chains share one sample of origin, sequenced in a study of blood T cell repertoires in COVID-19. Profiled with immunoSEQ multiplex PCR; TCRdb holds only in-frame clones, not every one. The data show roughly 150,000 clones, 80% to 90% seen once. Sequencing used peripheral blood. These receptors came from a woman older than 75 with acute or convalescent COVID-19.

The CDR3 protein is CASSLLAGGPENIQYF. Here the CDR3 DNA reads TGTGCCAGCAGCTTACTAGCGGGGGGCCCAGAAAACATTCAGTACTTC. The chain uses TRBV7-6 and TRBJ2-4; 11 bases are a match to TRBD2. Unmatched junction bases numbered 5, after V lost 2 bases and J lost 5 bases. Germline CDR1 is SGHVS and CDR2 is FNYEAQ. The CDR3 sequence is 16 residues long.

The sample holds many counts of this clone. The CDR3 here is CASSSTMPGRDEQFF. Written as DNA, the CDR3 is TGTGCCAGCAGTTCGACTATGCCGGGCCGCGATGAGCAGTTCTTC. This chain links TRBV28 with TRBJ2-1; D might be TRBD2 (5 bases). V was pared by 4 bases and J by 8 bases, with 18 bases between. Germline CDR1 and CDR2: MDHEN and SYDVKM. This CDR3 has 15 amino acids.

The chain is built from TRBV19 and TRBJ2-2; a weak D match, TRBD2 (6 bases). V was trimmed by 5 bases and J by 5 bases, leaving 12 bases between them. The CDR3 runs 14 residues. In germline, CDR1 is LNHDA, CDR2 SQIVND (reference sequence). CDR3 DNA sequence: TGTGCCAGTAGTCCCCTGGGAGGAACCGGGGAGCTGTTTTTT. It translates to CASSPLGGTGELFF.

The chain combines TRBV12-3 or TRBV12-4 with TRBJ1-4; D perhaps matches TRBD1 (5 bases). The CDR3 runs to 13 residues. V lost 8 bases and J lost 15, with 22 bases in between. In DNA form, the CDR3 reads TGTGCCAGCCAGTTAGGGGCGAGCCAGCTAATGTTTTTT. Amino acid sequence: CASQLGASQLMFF.

This clone was recorded once. V and J are TRBV6-2 or TRBV6-3 and TRBJ2-4; 13 bases match TRBD2. This CDR3 region has 16 residues. Unmatched junction bases numbered 4, after V lost 4 bases and J lost 4 bases. Germline-derived CDR1 and CDR2 are MNHEY and SVGEGT. The CDR3 coding sequence is TGTGCCAGCAGTTCCTGGACTAGCGGGAGAAAAAACATTCAGTACTTC. Translated, it gives CASSSWTSGRKNIQYF.

As concerns this clone: Its ends do not fully match the called genes, so a read error is possible. The chain has TRBV5-1 and TRBJ1-2; a weak D match, TRBD1 (5 bases). Germline loops: CDR1 SGHRS, CDR2 YFSETQ. The CDR3 is made up of 13 amino acids. The CDR3 bases are TGCGCCAGCAGCCTTGGGACGGACTATGACTACACCTTC. Translated, it gives CASSLGTDYDYTF.

The rearrangement uses TRBV30 and TRBJ2-2; TRBD1 matches at 8 bases. CDR1 is GTSNPN, CDR2 SVGIG, per germline (reference sequence). V was clipped by 2 bases and J by 5 bases; unmatched bases: 13. The CDR3 loop spans 17 amino acids. In nucleotides, the CDR3 is TGTGCCTGGAGTTGGCAGGGGGCCCCATTTCGGACCGGGGAGCTGTTTTTT. Translating gives CAWSWQGAPFRTGELFF.

This clone was seen only a few times. V is TRBV6-5 and J is TRBJ1-5; D perhaps matches TRBD1 (5 bases). The V gene lost 0 bases and the J gene lost 7 bases, with 10 bases spanning the gap. Germline V gives CDR1 MNHEY, CDR2 SVGAGI. This CDR3 comprises 14 residues. The chain's CDR3 is CASSYSGDGQPQHF. Written as DNA, the CDR3 is TGTGCCAGCAGTTACTCAGGGGATGGCCAGCCCCAGCATTTT.

This sequence joins TRBV7-9 and TRBJ2-1, with TRBD2 matching 9 bases. CDR1 SEHNR and CDR2 FQNEAQ come from the germline V gene (reference sequence). The CDR3 extends over 17 amino acids. V dropped 3 bases and J dropped 5; count of bases not matched to a gene: 11. In nucleotides, the CDR3 is TGTGCCAGCAGCTTGTTTAATGCGGGAGGGCTTGACAATGAGCAGTTCTTC. This translates into CASSLFNAGGLDNEQFF. Together with reference TRBV7-9 and TRBJ2-1, the CDR3 gives the full variable domain: DTGVSQNPRHKITKRGQNVTFRCDPISEHNRLYWYRQTLGQGPEFLTYFQNEAQLEKSRLLSDRFSAERPKGSFSTLEIQRTEQGDSAMYLCASSLFNAGGLDNEQFFGPGTRLTVL.

The gene calls are TRBV6-2 or TRBV6-3 and TRBJ2-1, with TRBD2 as a possible D gene (6 bases). The germline V and J ends were trimmed by 0 bases and 4 bases, with 10 bases remaining between them. CDR1 and CDR2 from the germline V gene are MNHEY and SVGEGT. This CDR3 region has 15 residues. The DNA for the CDR3 is TGTGCCAGCAGTTACTCGGGGCTAGCGTACAATGAGCAGTTCTTC. As protein: CASSYSGLAYNEQFF.

The rearrangement uses TRBV7-8 and TRBJ2-1, with TRBD2 identical over 13 bases. CDR1 is SGHVS and CDR2 is FQNEAQ in the germline V gene. V gave up 3 bases and J gave up 8 bases; unmatched junction bases: 4. The CDR3 runs 15 residues. CDR3 region: CASSFGTSGADEQFF. The CDR3 nucleotides read TGTGCCAGCAGCTTTGGGACTAGCGGGGCGGATGAGCAGTTCTTC.

The chain has TRBV18 and TRBJ2-5; D not resolved. The germline gives CDR1 KGHSH, CDR2 LQKENI. The CDR3 extends over 14 amino acids. With 3 bases removed from V and 1 base from J, the gap between germline ends came to 9 bases. CDR3 residues: CASSPGIAQETQYF. DNA of the CDR3: TGTGCCAGCTCACCGGGCATCGCCCAAGAGACCCAGTACTTC.

The J gene is TRBJ2-1, the V gene TRBV30; 11 bases are a match to TRBD2. V gave up 0 bases and J gave up 3 bases; unmatched junction bases: 13. CDR1 is GTSNPN, CDR2 SVGIG, per germline (reference sequence). The CDR3 is 19 residues long. CDR3 sequence (DNA): TGTGCCTGGAGTGTAAGGCTAGCGGGGGGCACCCTAAACTACAATGAGCAGTTCTTC. It encodes CAWSVRLAGGTLNYNEQFF.

The V gene is TRBV28, the J gene TRBJ1-5; D might be TRBD1 (6 bases). The ends were cut back, 8 bases at V and 4 bases at J, with 12 bases in the middle. This CDR3 has 13 residues. The germline V gene has CDR1 MDHEN and CDR2 SYDVKM. DNA for the CDR3: TGTGCCAGCTGGGGCCAGGGGAATCAGCCCCAGCATTTT. Its protein product is CASWGQGNQPQHF.

The chain uses TRBV7-2 and TRBJ2-1, with TRBD2 identical over 8 bases. After removal of 4 bases from V and 9 bases from J, the junction contained 11 bases not matched to a gene. The germline V gene encodes CDR1 SGHTA and CDR2 FQGNSA. The CDR3 is 15 residues long. This CDR3 is CASSSTSGSSREQFF. CDR3 nucleotide sequence: TGTGCCAGCAGCTCAACTAGCGGCTCCAGCCGTGAGCAGTTCTTC.

The gene calls are TRBV18 and TRBJ1-5; D uncertain. The V end lost 0 bases, the J end lost 5 bases, and 8 bases lay between the germline ends. The CDR3 sequence is 14 residues long. CDR1 is KGHSH, CDR2 LQKENI, per germline. For the CDR3, the DNA is TGTGCCAGCTCACCACCGGGCGGGTATCAGCCCCAGCATTTT. This encodes CASSPPGGYQPQHF.

The chain links TRBV7-2 to TRBJ2-7; D is undetermined. CDR3 size: 14 residues. V was cut by 2 bases and J by 2 bases, with 10 bases left in between. Germline V gene lookup returns CDR1 SGHTA and CDR2 FQGNSA. The CDR3 nucleotides read TGTGCCAGCAGCTTATCGAGCGACCCCTACGAGCAGTACTTC. Residues: CASSLSSDPYEQYF.

This chain's CDR3 is CASRDDTGNYGYTF. Written as DNA, the CDR3 is TGTGCCAGCAGGGATGATACAGGGAACTATGGCTACACCTTC. The chain links TRBV2 to TRBJ1-2; tentatively, D is TRBD1 (6 bases). CDR1 and CDR2 (germline): SNHLY, FYNNEI. There are 14 residues in the CDR3. With 6 bases removed from V and 2 bases from J, the gap between germline ends came to 13 bases.

This clone was seen only once. V usage is TRBV2 and J usage is TRBJ2-2; D is ambiguous. CDR1 SNHLY and CDR2 FYNNEI come from the germline V gene. This CDR3 has 14 residues. V was pared by 3 bases and J by 1 base, with 6 bases between. This CDR3 is CASSEVRNTGELFF. Here the CDR3 DNA reads TGTGCCAGCAGTGAGGTCAGGAACACCGGGGAGCTGTTTTTT. The variable domain in full, with the rest retrieved from reference TRBV2 and TRBJ2-2, is EPEVTQTPSHQVTQMGQEVILRCVPISNHLYFYWYRQILGQKVEFLVSFYNNEISEKSEIFDDQFSVERPDGSNFTLKIRSTKLEDSAMYFCASSEVRNTGELFFGEGSRLTVL.

The chain combines TRBV4-1 with TRBJ1-1; 9 nucleotides align to TRBD1. This CDR3 is 16 amino acids long. Germline CDR1 and CDR2: MGHRA and YSYEKL. J lost 4 bases, V lost 0 bases, and 6 bases had no gene match. CDR3 sequence reads: CASSQEPLTGGTEAFF. The CDR3 DNA reads as TGCGCCAGCAGCCAAGAGCCCCTGACAGGGGGCACTGAAGCTTTCTTT.

The rearrangement joins TRBV5-1 to TRBJ2-1; 7 bases match TRBD2. Germline assignment: CDR1 SGHRS and CDR2 YFSETQ. The V segment lost 2 bases and the J segment 4 bases; nucleotides outside the gene matches: 6. This CDR3 is built from 15 residues. CDR3: CASSLAGNTYNEQFF. The CDR3 nucleotides are TGCGCCAGCAGCTTAGCGGGAAACACTTACAATGAGCAGTTCTTC.

The V call is TRBV6-5, the J call TRBJ1-2, with D maybe TRBD1 (5 bases). Trimming pared 5 bases from V and 0 bases from J, leaving 13 bases between. Germline V gene lookup returns CDR1 MNHEY and CDR2 SVGAGI. The CDR3 spans 15 residues. The chain's CDR3 is CASSIRGVANYGYTF. The DNA of the CDR3 is TGTGCCAGCAGTATCCGGGGGGTAGCTAACTATGGCTACACCTTC.

The chain uses TRBV5-5 and TRBJ1-5, with D maybe TRBD1 (5 bases). This CDR3 has 14 residues. The V and J ends lost 5 bases and 5 bases respectively, with 14 bases between them. Germline V gene lookup returns CDR1 SGHKS and CDR2 YYEKEE (reference sequence). The CDR3 sequence is CASSRLGGDQPQHF. DNA for the CDR3: TGTGCCAGCAGTCGGTTGGGGGGTGATCAGCCCCAGCATTTT.

The chain combines TRBV29-1 with TRBJ1-5; D possibly corresponds to TRBD1 (6 bases). CDR1 SQVTM and CDR2 ANQGSEA come from the germline V gene. The CDR3 has 14 residues. The V and J ends lost 6 bases and 2 bases respectively, with 14 bases between them. Written as DNA, the CDR3 is TGCAGCGTGGGCGGGGGCGCGGGCAATCAGCCCCAGCATTTT. Translated: CSVGGGAGNQPQHF. The whole variable domain, remainder taken from reference TRBV29-1 and TRBJ1-5, is SAVISQKPSRDICQRGTSLTIQCQVDSQVTMMFWYRQQPGQSLTLIATANQGSEATYESGFVIDKFPISRPNLTFSTLTVSNMSPEDSSIYLCSVGGGAGNQPQHFGDGTRLSIL.